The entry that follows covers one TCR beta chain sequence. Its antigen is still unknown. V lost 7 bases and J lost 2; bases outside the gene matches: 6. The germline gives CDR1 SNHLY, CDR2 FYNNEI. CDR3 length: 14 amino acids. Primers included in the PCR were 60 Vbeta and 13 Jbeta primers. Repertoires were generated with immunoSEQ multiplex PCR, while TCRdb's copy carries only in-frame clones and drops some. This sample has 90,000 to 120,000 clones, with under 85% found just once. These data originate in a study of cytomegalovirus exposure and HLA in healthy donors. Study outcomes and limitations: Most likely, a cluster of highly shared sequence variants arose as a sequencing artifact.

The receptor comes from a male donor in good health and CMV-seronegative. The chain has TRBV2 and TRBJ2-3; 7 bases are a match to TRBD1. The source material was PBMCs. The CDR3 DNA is TGTGCCAGCAAAGGGGGCGCAAACACAGATACGCAGTATTTT. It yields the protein CASKGGANTDTQYF.